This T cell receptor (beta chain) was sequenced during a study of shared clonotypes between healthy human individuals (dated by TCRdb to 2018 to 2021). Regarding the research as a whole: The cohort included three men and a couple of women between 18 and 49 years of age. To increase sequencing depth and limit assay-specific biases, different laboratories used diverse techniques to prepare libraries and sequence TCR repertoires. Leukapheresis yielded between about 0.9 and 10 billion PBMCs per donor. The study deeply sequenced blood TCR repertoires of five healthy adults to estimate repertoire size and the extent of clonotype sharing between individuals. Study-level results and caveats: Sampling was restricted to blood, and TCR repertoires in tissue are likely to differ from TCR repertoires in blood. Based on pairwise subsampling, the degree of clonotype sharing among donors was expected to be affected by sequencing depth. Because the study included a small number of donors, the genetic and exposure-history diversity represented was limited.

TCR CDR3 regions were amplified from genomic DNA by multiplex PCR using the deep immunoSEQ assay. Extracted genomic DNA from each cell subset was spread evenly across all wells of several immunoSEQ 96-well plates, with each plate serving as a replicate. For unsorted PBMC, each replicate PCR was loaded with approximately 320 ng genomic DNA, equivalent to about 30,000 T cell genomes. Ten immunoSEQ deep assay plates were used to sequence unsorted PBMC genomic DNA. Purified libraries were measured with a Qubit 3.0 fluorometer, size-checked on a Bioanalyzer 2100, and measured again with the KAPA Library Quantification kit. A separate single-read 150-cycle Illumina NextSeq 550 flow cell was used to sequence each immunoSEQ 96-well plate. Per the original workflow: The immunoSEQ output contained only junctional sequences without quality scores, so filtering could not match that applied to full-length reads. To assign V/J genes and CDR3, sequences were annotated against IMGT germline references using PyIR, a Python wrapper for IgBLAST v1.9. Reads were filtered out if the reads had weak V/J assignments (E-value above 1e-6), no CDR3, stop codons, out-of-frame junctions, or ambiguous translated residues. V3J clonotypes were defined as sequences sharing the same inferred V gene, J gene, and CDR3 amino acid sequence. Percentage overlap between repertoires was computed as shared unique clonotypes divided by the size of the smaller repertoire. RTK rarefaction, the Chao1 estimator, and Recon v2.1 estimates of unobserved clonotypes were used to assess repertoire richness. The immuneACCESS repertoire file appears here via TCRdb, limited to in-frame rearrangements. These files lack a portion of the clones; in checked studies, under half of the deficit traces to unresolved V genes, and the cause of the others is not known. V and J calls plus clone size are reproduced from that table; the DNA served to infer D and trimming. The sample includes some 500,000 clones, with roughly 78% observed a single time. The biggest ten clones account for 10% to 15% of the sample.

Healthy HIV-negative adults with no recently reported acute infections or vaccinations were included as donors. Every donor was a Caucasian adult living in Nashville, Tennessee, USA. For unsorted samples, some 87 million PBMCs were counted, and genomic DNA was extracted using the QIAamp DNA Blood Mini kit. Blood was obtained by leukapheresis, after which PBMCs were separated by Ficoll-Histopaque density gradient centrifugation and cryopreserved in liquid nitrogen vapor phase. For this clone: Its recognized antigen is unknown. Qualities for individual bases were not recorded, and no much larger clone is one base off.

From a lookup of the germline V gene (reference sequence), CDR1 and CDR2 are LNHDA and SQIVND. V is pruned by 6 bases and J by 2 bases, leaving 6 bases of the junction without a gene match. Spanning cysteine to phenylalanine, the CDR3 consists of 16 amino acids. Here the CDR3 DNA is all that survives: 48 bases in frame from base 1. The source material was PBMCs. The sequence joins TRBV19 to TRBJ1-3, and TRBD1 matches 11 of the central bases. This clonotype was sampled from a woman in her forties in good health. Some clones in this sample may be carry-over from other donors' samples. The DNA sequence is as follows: TGTGCCAGTAGACCCTCGGGACAGGGGGCTGGAAACACCATATATTTT. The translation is CASRPSGQGAGNTIYF.